This T cell receptor (beta chain) was identified in a study of tumor-infiltrating lymphocytes in oesophageal squamous cell carcinoma. The CDR3 spans 15 residues. Germline CDR1 SGHVS, CDR2 FQNEAQ. TCRdb ran MiXCR on the PCR reads and lists one entry per CDR3 protein. The sample consists of more than 10,000 distinct CDR3 sequences, 55% to 65% of them appearing once. The receptor comes from a female donor with esophageal squamous cell carcinoma. V is TRBV7-8 and J is TRBJ1-1, with TRBD1 identical over 7 bases. The end of the DNA is better explained by TRBJ2-2, so the J call may be wrong. Sample: esophageal tumor tissue. CDR3 sequence: CASSLRGRITGELFF. The CDR3 nucleotides are TGTGCCAGCAGCTTAAGGGGGCGGATCACCGGGGAGCTGTTTTTT.